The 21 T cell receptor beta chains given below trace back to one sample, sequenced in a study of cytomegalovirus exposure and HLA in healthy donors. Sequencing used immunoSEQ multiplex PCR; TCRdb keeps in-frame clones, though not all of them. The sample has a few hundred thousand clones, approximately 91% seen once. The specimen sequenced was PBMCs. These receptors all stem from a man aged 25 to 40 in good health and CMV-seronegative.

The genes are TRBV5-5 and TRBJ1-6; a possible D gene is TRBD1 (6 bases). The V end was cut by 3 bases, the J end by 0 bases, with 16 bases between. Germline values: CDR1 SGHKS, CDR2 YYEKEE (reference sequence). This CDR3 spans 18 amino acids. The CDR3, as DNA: TGTGCCAGCAGCTCCCTTCTACAGGGATCCTCCTATAATTCACCCCTCCACTTT. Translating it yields CASSSLLQGSSYNSPLHF.

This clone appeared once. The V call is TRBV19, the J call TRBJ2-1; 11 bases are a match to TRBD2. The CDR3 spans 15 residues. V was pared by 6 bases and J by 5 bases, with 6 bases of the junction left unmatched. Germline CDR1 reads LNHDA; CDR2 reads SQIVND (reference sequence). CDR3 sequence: CASSLELAGDNEQFF. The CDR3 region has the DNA TGTGCCAGTAGCCTGGAACTAGCGGGGGACAATGAGCAGTTCTTC.

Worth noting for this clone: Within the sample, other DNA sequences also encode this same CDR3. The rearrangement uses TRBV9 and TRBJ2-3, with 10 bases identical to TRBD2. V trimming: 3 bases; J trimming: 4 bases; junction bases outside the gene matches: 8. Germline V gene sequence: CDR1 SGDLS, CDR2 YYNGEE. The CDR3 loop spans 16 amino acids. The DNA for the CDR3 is TGTGCCAGCAGCGCCAGAGCGGGGGGGCTTGCAGATACGCAGTATTTT. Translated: CASSARAGGLADTQYF.

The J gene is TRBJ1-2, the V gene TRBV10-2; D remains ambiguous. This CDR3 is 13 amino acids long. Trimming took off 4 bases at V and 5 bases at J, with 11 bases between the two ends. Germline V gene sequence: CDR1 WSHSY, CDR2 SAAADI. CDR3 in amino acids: CASSVKSEYGYTF. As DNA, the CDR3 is TGCGCCAGCAGTGTTAAGTCAGAATATGGCTACACCTTC.

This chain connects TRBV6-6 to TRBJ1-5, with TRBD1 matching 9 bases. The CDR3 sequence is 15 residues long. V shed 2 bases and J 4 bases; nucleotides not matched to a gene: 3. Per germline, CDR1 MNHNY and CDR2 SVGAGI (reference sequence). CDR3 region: CASSYGTGPNQPQHF. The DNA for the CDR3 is TGTGCCAGCAGTTACGGGACAGGGCCAAATCAGCCCCAGCATTTT.

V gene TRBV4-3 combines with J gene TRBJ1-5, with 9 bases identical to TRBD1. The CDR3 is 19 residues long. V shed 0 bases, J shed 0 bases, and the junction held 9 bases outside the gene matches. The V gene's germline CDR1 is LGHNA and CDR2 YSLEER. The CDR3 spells CASSQDSFDRGYSNQPQHF. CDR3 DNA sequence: TGCGCCAGCAGCCAAGACAGTTTTGACAGGGGGTATAGCAATCAGCCCCAGCATTTT.

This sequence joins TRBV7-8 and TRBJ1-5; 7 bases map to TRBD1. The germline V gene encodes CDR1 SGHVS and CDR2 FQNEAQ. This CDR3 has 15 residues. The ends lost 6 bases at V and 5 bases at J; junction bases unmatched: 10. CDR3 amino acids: CASSLRDSQHQPQHF. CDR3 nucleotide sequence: TGTGCCAGCAGTTTGAGGGACAGCCAACATCAGCCCCAGCATTTT. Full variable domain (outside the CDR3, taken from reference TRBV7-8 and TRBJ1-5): GAGVSQSPRYKVAKRGQDVALRCDPISGHVSLFWYQQALGQGPEFLTYFQNEAQLDKSGLPSDRFFAERPEGSVSTLKIQRTQQEDSAVYLCASSLRDSQHQPQHFGDGTRLSIL.

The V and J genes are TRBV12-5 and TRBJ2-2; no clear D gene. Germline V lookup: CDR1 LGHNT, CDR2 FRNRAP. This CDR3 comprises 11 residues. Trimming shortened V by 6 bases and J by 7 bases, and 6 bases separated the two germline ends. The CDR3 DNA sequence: TGTGCTAGTGGACGACTCGGGGAGCTGTTTTTT. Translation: CASGRLGELFF. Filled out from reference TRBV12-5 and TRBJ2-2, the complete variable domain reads DARVTQTPRHKVTEMGQEVTMRCQPILGHNTVFWYRQTMMQGLELLAYFRNRAPLDDSGMPKDRFSAEMPDATLATLKIQPSEPRDSAVYFCASGRLGELFFGEGSRLTVL.

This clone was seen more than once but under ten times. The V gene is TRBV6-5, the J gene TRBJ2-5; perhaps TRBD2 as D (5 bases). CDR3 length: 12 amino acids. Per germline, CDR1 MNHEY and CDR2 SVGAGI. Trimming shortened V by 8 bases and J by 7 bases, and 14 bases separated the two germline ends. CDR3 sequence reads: CASRLGEGTQYF. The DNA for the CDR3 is TGTGCCAGCCGTTTGGGTGAGGGGACCCAGTACTTC.

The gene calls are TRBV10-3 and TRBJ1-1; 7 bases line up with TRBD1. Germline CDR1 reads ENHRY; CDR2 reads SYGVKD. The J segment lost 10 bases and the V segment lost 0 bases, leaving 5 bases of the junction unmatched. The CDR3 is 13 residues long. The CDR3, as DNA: TGTGCCATCAGTGAGTCCGGGACAGTCCGAGCTTTCTTT. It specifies CAISESGTVRAFF.

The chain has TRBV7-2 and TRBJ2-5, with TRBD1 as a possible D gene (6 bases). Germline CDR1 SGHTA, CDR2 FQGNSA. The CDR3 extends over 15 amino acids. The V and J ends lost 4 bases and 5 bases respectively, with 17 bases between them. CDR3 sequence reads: CASSWAPVQGETQYF. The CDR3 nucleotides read TGTGCCAGCAGCTGGGCCCCCGTCCAGGGGGAGACCCAGTACTTC.

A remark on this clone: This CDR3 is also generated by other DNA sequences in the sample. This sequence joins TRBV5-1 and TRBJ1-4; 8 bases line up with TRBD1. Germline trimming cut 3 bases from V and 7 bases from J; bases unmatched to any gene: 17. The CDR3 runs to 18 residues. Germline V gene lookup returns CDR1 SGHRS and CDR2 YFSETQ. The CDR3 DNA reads TGCGCCAGCAGCTATTACGGGACAGGTCGGCTATGGGGTGAAAAACTGTTTTTT. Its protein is CASSYYGTGRLWGEKLFF.

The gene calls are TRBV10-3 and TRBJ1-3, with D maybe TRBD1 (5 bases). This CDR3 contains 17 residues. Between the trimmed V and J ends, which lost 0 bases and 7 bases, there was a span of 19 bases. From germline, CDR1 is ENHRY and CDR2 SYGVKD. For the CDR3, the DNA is TGTGCCATCAGTGAGTCAGGGACGGCGGGGACGGCGAACACCATATATTTT. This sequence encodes CAISESGTAGTANTIYF.

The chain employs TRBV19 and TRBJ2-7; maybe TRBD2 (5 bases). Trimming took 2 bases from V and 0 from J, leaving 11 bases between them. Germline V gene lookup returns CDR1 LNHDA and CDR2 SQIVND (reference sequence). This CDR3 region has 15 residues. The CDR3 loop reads CASSISGVNSYEQYF. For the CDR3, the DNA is TGTGCCAGTAGTATATCCGGGGTCAACTCCTACGAGCAGTACTTC.

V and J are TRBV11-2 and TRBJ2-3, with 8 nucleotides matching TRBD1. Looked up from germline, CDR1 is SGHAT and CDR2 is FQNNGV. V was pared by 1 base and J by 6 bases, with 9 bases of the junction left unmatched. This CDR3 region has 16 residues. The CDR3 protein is CASSLGLDRVSDTQYF. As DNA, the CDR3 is TGTGCCAGCAGCTTAGGTTTGGACAGGGTCAGTGATACGCAGTATTTT.

In nucleotides, the CDR3 is TGCGCCAGCAGTCACCAAGAGATTCAGCCCCAGCATTTT. It is translated as CASSHQEIQPQHF. This chain links TRBV23-1 with TRBJ1-5; no clear D gene. TRBV23-1 falls under the ORF class, with uncertain function. The CDR3 is 13 residues long. The V end lost 3 bases, the J end lost 6 bases, and 9 bases lay between the germline ends.

As DNA, the CDR3 is TGCGCCAGCAGCTTGTATGAGGCTAACTATGGCTACACCTTC. This codes for CASSLYEANYGYTF. V and J are TRBV5-1 and TRBJ1-2; D not certain. Trimming removed 1 base at V and 0 bases at J, with 7 bases between. Germline V gene sequence: CDR1 SGHRS, CDR2 YFSETQ. There are 14 residues in the CDR3.

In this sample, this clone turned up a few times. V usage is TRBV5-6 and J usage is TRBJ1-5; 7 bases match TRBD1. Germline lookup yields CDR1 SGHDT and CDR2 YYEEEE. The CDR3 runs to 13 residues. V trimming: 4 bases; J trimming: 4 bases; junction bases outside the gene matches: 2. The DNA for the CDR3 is TGTGCCAGCAGCACACAGGGGAATCAGCCCCAGCATTTT. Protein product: CASSTQGNQPQHF. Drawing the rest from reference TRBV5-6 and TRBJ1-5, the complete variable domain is DAGVTQSPTHLIKTRGQQVTLRCSPKSGHDTVSWYQQALGQGPQFIFQYYEEEERQRGNFPDRFSGHQFPNYSSELNVNALLLGDSALYLCASSTQGNQPQHFGDGTRLSIL.

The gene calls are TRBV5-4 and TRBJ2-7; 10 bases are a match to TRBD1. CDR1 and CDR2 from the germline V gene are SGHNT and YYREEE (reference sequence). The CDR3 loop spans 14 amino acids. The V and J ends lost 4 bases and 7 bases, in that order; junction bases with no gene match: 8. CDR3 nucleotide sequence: TGTGCCAGCAGCCCCGGGACAGGGGCCCGGGAGCAGTACTTC. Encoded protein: CASSPGTGAREQYF.

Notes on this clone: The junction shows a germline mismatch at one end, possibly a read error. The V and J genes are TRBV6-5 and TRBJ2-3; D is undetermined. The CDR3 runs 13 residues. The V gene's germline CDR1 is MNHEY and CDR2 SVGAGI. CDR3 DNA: TGTGCCAGCAGTTACTTTAGCACGGATACGCAGTATTTT. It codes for CASSYFSTDTQYF.

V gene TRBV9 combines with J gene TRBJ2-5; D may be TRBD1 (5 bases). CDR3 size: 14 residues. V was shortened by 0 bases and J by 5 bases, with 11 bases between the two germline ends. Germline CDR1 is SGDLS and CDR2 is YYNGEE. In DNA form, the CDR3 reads TGTGCCAGCAGCGTAGCTGGAAACAGGGAGACCCAGTACTTC. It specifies CASSVAGNRETQYF.